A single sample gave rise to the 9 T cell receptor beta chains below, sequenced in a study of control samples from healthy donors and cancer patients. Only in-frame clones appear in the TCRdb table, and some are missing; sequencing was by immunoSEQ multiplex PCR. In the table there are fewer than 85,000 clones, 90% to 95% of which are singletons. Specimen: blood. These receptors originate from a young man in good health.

The CDR3 loop is CASKPGRDYNEQFF. CDR3 bases: TGTGCCAGTAAACCGGGCAGGGATTACAATGAGCAGTTCTTC. The gene calls are TRBV7-2 and TRBJ2-1, with D possibly TRBD1 on 5 matching bases. The CDR3 runs to 14 residues. Germline assignment: CDR1 SGHTA and CDR2 FQGNSA. The V end lost 9 bases, the J end lost 4 bases, and 16 bases lay between the germline ends. The whole variable domain, filled in from reference TRBV7-2 and TRBJ2-1, reads GAGVSQSPSNKVTEKGKDVELRCDPISGHTALYWYRQSLGQGLEFLIYFQGNSAPDKSGLPSDRFSAERTGGSVSTLTIQRTQQEDSAVYLCASKPGRDYNEQFFGPGTRLTVL.

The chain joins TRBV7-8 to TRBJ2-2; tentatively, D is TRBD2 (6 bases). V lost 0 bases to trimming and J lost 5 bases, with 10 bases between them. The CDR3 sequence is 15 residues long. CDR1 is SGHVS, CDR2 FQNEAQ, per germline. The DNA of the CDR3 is TGTGCCAGCAGCTTAGCGGGGGGTGGGACCGGGGAGCTGTTTTTT. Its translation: CASSLAGGGTGELFF.

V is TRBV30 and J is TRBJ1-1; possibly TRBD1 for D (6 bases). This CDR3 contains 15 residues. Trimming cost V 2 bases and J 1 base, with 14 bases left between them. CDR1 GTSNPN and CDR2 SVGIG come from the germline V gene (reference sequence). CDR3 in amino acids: CAWSPDRIGNTEAFF. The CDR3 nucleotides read TGTGCCTGGAGTCCCGACAGGATAGGGAACACTGAAGCTTTCTTT.

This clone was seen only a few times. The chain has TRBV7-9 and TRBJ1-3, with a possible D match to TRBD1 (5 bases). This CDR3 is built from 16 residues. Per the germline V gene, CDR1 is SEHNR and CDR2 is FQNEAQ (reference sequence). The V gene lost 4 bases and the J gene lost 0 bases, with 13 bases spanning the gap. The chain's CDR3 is CASSSWDRFSGNTIYF. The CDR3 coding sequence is TGTGCCAGCAGCTCATGGGACCGATTCTCTGGAAACACCATATATTTT. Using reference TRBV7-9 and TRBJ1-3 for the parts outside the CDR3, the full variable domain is DTGVSQNPRHKITKRGQNVTFRCDPISEHNRLYWYRQTLGQGPEFLTYFQNEAQLEKSRLLSDRFSAERPKGSFSTLEIQRTEQGDSAMYLCASSSWDRFSGNTIYFGEGSWLTVV.

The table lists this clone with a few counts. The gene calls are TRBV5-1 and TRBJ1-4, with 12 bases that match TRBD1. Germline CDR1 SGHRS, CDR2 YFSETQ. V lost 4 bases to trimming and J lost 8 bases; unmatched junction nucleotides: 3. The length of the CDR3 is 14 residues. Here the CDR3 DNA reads TGCGCCAGCAGCATCGGGACAGGGGGCGAAAAACTGTTTTTT. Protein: CASSIGTGGEKLFF.

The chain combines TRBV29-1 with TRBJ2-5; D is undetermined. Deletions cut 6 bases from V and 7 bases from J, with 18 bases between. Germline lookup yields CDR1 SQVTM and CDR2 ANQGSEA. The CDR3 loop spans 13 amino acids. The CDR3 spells CSVQRPLIGTQYF. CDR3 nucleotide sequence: TGCAGCGTCCAGAGGCCCTTAATCGGGACCCAGTACTTC.

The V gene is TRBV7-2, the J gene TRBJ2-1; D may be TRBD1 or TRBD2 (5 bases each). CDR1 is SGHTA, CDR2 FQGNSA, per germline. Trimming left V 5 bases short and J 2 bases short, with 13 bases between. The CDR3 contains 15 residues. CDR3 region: CASSLGAGAYNEQFF. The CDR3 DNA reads TGTGCCAGCAGCCTCGGGGCGGGTGCCTACAATGAGCAGTTCTTC.

The CDR3 bases are TGTGCCAGCAGCGGTCTGGCAGATACCTACGAGCAGTACTTC. It is translated as CASSGLADTYEQYF. The V call is TRBV9, the J call TRBJ2-7; D is ambiguous. V lost 3 bases to trimming and J lost 2 bases, with 12 bases between them. CDR3 length: 14 amino acids. Looked up from germline, CDR1 is SGDLS and CDR2 is YYNGEE.

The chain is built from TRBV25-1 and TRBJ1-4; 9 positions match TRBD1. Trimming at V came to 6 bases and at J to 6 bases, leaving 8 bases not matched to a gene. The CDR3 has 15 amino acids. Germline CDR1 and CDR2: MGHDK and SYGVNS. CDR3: CASSEQGAMYEKLFF. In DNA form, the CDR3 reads TGTGCCAGCAGCGAACAGGGGGCCATGTATGAAAAACTGTTTTTT.